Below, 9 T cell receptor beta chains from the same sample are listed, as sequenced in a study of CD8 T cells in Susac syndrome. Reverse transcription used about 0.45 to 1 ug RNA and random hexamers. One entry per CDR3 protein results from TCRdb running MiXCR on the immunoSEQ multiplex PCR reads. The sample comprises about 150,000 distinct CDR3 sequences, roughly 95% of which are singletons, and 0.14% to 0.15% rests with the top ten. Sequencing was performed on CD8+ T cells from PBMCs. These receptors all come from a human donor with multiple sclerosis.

The CDR3 DNA is TGTGCCAGCAGTTTTTGGTCAGGCACTGAAGCTTTCTTT. Its protein product is CASSFWSGTEAFF. This sequence joins TRBV9 and TRBJ1-1, with no clear D. From germline, CDR1 is SGDLS and CDR2 YYNGEE. The germline V and J ends were trimmed by 5 bases and 4 bases, with 12 bases remaining between them. CDR3 length equals 13 residues.

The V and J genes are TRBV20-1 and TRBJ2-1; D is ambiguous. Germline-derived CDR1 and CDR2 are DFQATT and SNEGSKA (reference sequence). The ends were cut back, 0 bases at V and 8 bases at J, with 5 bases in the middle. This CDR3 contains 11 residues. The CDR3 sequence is CSARDFYEQFF. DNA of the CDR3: TGCAGTGCTAGAGATTTCTATGAGCAGTTCTTC.

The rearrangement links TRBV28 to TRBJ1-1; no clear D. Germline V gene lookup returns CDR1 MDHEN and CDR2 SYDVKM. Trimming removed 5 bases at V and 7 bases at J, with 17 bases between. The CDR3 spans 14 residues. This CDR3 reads CASSHPDRSYEAFF. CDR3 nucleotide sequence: TGTGCCAGCAGTCACCCCGATAGGAGTTATGAAGCTTTCTTT.

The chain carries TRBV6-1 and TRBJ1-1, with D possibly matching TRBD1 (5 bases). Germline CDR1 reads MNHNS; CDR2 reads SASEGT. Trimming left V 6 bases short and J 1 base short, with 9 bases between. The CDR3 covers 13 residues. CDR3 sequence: CASRDTGNTEAFF. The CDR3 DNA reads TGTGCCAGCAGGGATACAGGGAACACTGAAGCTTTCTTT.

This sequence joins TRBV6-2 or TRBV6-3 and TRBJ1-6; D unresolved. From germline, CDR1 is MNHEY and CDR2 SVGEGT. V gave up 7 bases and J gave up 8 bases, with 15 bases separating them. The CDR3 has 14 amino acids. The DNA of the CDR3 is TGTGCCAGCACCCCGGGCCGAAATGATTCACCCCTCCACTTT. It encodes CASTPGRNDSPLHF.

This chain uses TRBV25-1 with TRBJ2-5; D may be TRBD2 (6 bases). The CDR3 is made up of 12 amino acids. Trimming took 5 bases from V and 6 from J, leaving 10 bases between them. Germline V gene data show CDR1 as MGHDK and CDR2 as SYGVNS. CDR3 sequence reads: CASSQGGKTQYF. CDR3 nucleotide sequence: TGTGCCAGCAGTCAGGGAGGAAAGACCCAGTACTTC.

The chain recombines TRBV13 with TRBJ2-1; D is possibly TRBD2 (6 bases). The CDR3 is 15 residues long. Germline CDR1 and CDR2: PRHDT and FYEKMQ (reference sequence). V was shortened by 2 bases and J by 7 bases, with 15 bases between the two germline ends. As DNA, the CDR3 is TGTGCCAGCAGCTTACTAGCGAGGGTGGGAAATGAGCAGTTCTTC. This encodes CASSLLARVGNEQFF.

CDR3 in amino acids: CASSVGGGGQPQHF. The CDR3 DNA is TGTGCCAGCAGCGTAGGGGGTGGAGGTCAGCCCCAGCATTTT. V usage is TRBV9 and J usage is TRBJ1-5; no reliable D call. Germline V lookup: CDR1 SGDLS, CDR2 YYNGEE. Trimming stripped 0 bases from V and 6 bases from J, with 10 bases between. This CDR3 is 14 amino acids long.

This CDR3 reads CAWSEGFGANVLTF. CDR3 DNA: TGTGCCTGGAGTGAAGGGTTCGGGGCCAACGTCCTGACTTTC. V usage is TRBV30 and J usage is TRBJ2-6; D uncertain. The CDR3 is made up of 14 amino acids. V was clipped by 1 base and J by 4 bases, with 8 bases between them. Germline-derived CDR1 and CDR2 are GTSNPN and SVGIG (reference sequence).